The 27 T cell receptor beta chains given below trace back to one sample, sequenced in a study of OX40 agonist ivuxolimab in advanced cancers. Repertoires were generated with immunoSEQ multiplex PCR, while TCRdb's copy carries only in-frame clones and drops some. This table has approximately 130,000 clones, 85% to 95% appearing once. The material sequenced was CD4+ or CD8+ T cells sorted from blood, taken in a trial of the OX40 agonist ivuxolimab. The receptors were sampled from an adult with an advanced solid tumor such as melanoma, head and neck, liver or kidney cancer.

The chain combines TRBV30 with TRBJ2-7; a possible D gene is TRBD1 (5 bases). The germline CDR1 and CDR2 sequences are GTSNPN and SVGIG (reference sequence). Deletions cut 6 bases from V and 6 bases from J, with 24 bases between. The CDR3 has 15 amino acids. The CDR3 bases are TGTGCCTGCCACTGGACGGAAGGGGTGTCGGGCGAGCAGTACTTC. It yields the protein CACHWTEGVSGEQYF.

The rearrangement links TRBV7-9 to TRBJ2-7; D is undetermined. CDR3 length: 14 amino acids. Trimming cost V 2 bases and J 2 bases, with 10 bases left between them. Germline V CDR1 and CDR2: SEHNR, FQNEAQ (reference sequence). In DNA form, the CDR3 reads TGTGCCAGCAGCTTACAACTGGGCACCTACGAGCAGTACTTC. Translating it yields CASSLQLGTYEQYF. Variable domain in full (rest from reference TRBV7-9 and TRBJ2-7): DTGVSQNPRHKITKRGQNVTFRCDPISEHNRLYWYRQTLGQGPEFLTYFQNEAQLEKSRLLSDRFSAERPKGSFSTLEIQRTEQGDSAMYLCASSLQLGTYEQYFGPGTRLTVT.

The chain is built from TRBV9 and TRBJ2-1; TRBD1 agrees at 9 bases. With V trimmed by 4 bases and J by 4 bases, 15 bases remained unmatched. CDR1 and CDR2 (germline): SGDLS, YYNGEE. This CDR3 is 18 amino acids long. The CDR3 bases are TGTGCCAGCAGCTCCGGGACAGGGTCCACCCAGGGATACAATGAGCAGTTCTTC. Its protein is CASSSGTGSTQGYNEQFF.

V is TRBV28 and J is TRBJ2-7, with 8 bases that match TRBD1. This CDR3 has 14 amino acids. V was clipped by 6 bases and J by 5 bases; unmatched bases: 9. From germline, CDR1 is MDHEN and CDR2 SYDVKM. The CDR3 here is CASRTAGGKNEQYF. In DNA form, the CDR3 reads TGTGCCAGCAGGACTGCAGGGGGCAAGAACGAGCAGTACTTC.

The V and J genes are TRBV4-3 and TRBJ1-1; 7 nucleotides match TRBD1. The V gene end was trimmed by 5 bases and the J gene end by 5 bases; junction bases not matched to a gene: 8. The germline gives CDR1 LGHNA, CDR2 YSLEER. The CDR3 is 14 residues long. This CDR3 reads CASSVNQGQTEAFF. As DNA, the CDR3 is TGCGCCAGCAGCGTTAATCAGGGACAGACTGAAGCTTTCTTT.

The chain couples TRBV10-3 to TRBJ1-6; D unclear. This CDR3 is built from 14 residues. Germline V CDR1 and CDR2: ENHRY, SYGVKD. Trimming took 11 bases from V and 1 from J, leaving 12 bases between them. CDR3 in DNA: TGTGCCTCAGGTCCGGGATCCTATAATTCACCCCTCCACTTT. Its translation is CASGPGSYNSPLHF.

The chain is built from TRBV18 and TRBJ1-1; D gene uncertain. V was pared by 0 bases and J by 4 bases, with 12 bases between. Germline assignment: CDR1 KGHSH and CDR2 LQKENI. This CDR3 spans 15 amino acids. The CDR3 here is CASSPPIEYGTEAFF. CDR3 coding DNA: TGTGCCAGCTCACCACCCATAGAGTACGGCACTGAAGCTTTCTTT.

The chain employs TRBV7-2 and TRBJ1-2; D is unclear. V was cut by 3 bases and J by 5 bases, with 7 bases left in between. CDR1 and CDR2 from the germline V gene are SGHTA and FQGNSA. CDR3 length equals 12 residues. The CDR3, as DNA: TGTGCCAGCAGCTTTCAGCGATATGGCTACACCTTC. Its translation: CASSFQRYGYTF. The full variable domain, with the rest looked up from reference TRBV7-2 and TRBJ1-2, is GAGVSQSPSNKVTEKGKDVELRCDPISGHTALYWYRQSLGQGLEFLIYFQGNSAPDKSGLPSDRFSAERTGGSVSTLTIQRTQQEDSAVYLCASSFQRYGYTFGSGTRLTVV.

This clone was seen just once. V and J are TRBV7-2 and TRBJ2-2; tentatively, D is TRBD1 or TRBD2 (7 bases each). This CDR3 is built from 17 residues. Germline assignment: CDR1 SGHTA and CDR2 FQGNSA. Deletions cut 1 base from V and 3 bases from J, with 15 bases between. CDR3 protein: CASSLVGAGGDTGELFF. The CDR3, as DNA: TGTGCCAGCAGCTTAGTTGGGGCAGGGGGGGACACCGGGGAGCTGTTTTTT.

The chain recombines TRBV18 with TRBJ2-5, with unresolved D. The germline V gene has CDR1 KGHSH and CDR2 LQKENI. CDR3 length: 12 residues. Trimming shortened V by 1 base and J by 2 bases, and 2 bases separated the two germline ends. CDR3 in DNA: TGTGCCAGCTCACCACAGCAAGAGACCCAGTACTTC. Translated: CASSPQQETQYF.

The chain recombines TRBV7-8 with TRBJ1-5; D is unresolved. CDR3 length: 17 residues. V was clipped by 5 bases and J by 0 bases, with 17 bases between them. Germline V lookup: CDR1 SGHVS, CDR2 FQNEAQ. CDR3 bases: TGTGCCAGCAGCCAAGGACGCGCCAGGCCTAGCAATCAGCCCCAGCATTTT. It encodes CASSQGRARPSNQPQHF.

The CDR3 reads CASSSDRAEHSPLHF. DNA for the CDR3: TGTGCCAGCAGCTCGGACAGGGCAGAACACTCACCCCTCCACTTT. The V call is TRBV6-5, the J call TRBJ1-6; 8 positions agree with TRBD1. This CDR3 is 15 amino acids long. V was clipped by 6 bases and J by 10 bases; unmatched bases: 11. Germline CDR1 reads MNHEY; CDR2 reads SVGAGI.

This chain joins TRBV30 and TRBJ2-7; perhaps D is TRBD1 or TRBD2 (5 bases each). CDR1 and CDR2 (germline): GTSNPN, SVGIG (reference sequence). Trimming removed 0 bases at V and 2 bases at J, with 17 bases between. The CDR3 length is 16 residues. The CDR3 loop reads CAWSVFSRGSPYEQYF. The CDR3 DNA is TGTGCCTGGAGTGTATTTTCGAGGGGTTCCCCCTACGAGCAGTACTTC.

V usage is TRBV5-1 and J usage is TRBJ1-5; D may be TRBD1 (5 bases). Trimming shortened V by 0 bases and J by 2 bases, and 12 bases separated the two germline ends. The CDR3 totals 16 residues. Germline CDR1 reads SGHRS; CDR2 reads YFSETQ. The CDR3 DNA sequence: TGCGCCAGCAGCTTGGCCGGGGGGGAAGGCAATCAGCCCCAGCATTTT. Its protein product is CASSLAGGEGNQPQHF.

The rearrangement joins TRBV6-5 to TRBJ2-7, with D perhaps matching TRBD1 (6 bases). Germline CDR1 reads MNHEY; CDR2 reads SVGAGI. The CDR3 has 15 amino acids. Between the trimmed V and J ends, which lost 6 bases and 3 bases, there was a span of 18 bases. The DNA of the CDR3 is TGTGCCAGCAGCGTTATACAGGGAACTTTCTACGAGCAGTACTTC. Translation: CASSVIQGTFYEQYF.

The gene calls are TRBV7-2 and TRBJ1-1; TRBD1 is a possible D gene (5 bases). Germline V lookup: CDR1 SGHTA, CDR2 FQGNSA. The CDR3 has 13 residues. V lost 5 bases, J lost 1 base, and 8 bases lay in between. CDR3 bases: TGTGCCAGCAGCCGACAGCAGAACACTGAAGCTTTCTTT. The encoded protein is CASSRQQNTEAFF.

The chain recombines TRBV7-9 with TRBJ1-5; TRBD1 might be the D (6 bases). Germline V gives CDR1 SEHNR, CDR2 FQNEAQ (reference sequence). CDR3 length: 14 amino acids. V dropped 2 bases and J dropped 6 bases, with 11 bases sitting between them. The DNA of the CDR3 is TGTGCCAGCAGCTTAACAGGGCGGAGTCAGCCCCAGCATTTT. Amino acid sequence: CASSLTGRSQPQHF.

CDR3 DNA sequence: TGCGCCAGCAGCCAAGAAACGACTGGAGGGTGGAATGAGCAGTTCTTC. Translation: CASSQETTGGWNEQFF. This chain connects TRBV4-3 to TRBJ2-1, with D possibly TRBD2 on 6 matching bases. The V end lost 0 bases, the J end lost 7 bases, and 16 bases lay between the germline ends. This CDR3 region has 16 residues. Germline CDR1 is LGHNA and CDR2 is YSLEER.

The chain recombines TRBV5-1 with TRBJ1-2; possibly TRBD1 for D (6 bases). Germline V lookup: CDR1 SGHRS, CDR2 YFSETQ. The CDR3 runs 15 residues. Trimming cost V 4 bases and J 2 bases, with 15 bases left between them. As DNA, the CDR3 is TGCGCCAGCAGCCATGACGGGACATCGAACTATGGCTACACCTTC. Translating gives CASSHDGTSNYGYTF.

The V gene is TRBV4-3, the J gene TRBJ2-3; TRBD2 aligns across 7 bases. The V segment lost 4 bases and the J segment 7 bases; nucleotides outside the gene matches: 8. Germline V gene sequence: CDR1 LGHNA, CDR2 YSLEER. This CDR3 is built from 14 residues. The CDR3 sequence: CASSPRRESYTQYF. DNA for the CDR3: TGCGCCAGCAGCCCCAGGCGGGAGTCATATACGCAGTATTTT.

In the case of this clone: Here the CDR3 omits its conserved ending phenylalanine or tryptophan, so a read error is the likely source. The DNA is left out, because the CDR3 cannot be placed on it with certainty; the CDR3 is given as TCRdb lists it. V and J are TRBV21-1 and TRBJ1-1; TRBD1 was called by the table and not checked on the DNA. TRBV21-1 has pseudogene status. The CDR3 region is 10 residues in length, termini included. CDR3 sequence: CASSTRQPRG.

This chain links TRBV5-4 with TRBJ1-1; D gene uncertain. This CDR3 has 14 residues. The V end lost 1 base, the J end lost 1 base, and 8 bases lay between the germline ends. Germline V CDR1 and CDR2: SGHNT, YYREEE (reference sequence). CDR3 sequence (DNA): TGTGCCAGCAGCTTGAATGCAGGGAACACTGAAGCTTTCTTT. Translating it yields CASSLNAGNTEAFF.

The gene calls are TRBV10-2 and TRBJ2-7; TRBD1 agrees at 7 bases. J gave up 2 bases and V 3 bases, and 4 bases lay outside the gene matches. The CDR3 consists of 14 residues. Looked up from germline, CDR1 is WSHSY and CDR2 is SAAADI. CDR3 region: CASSDPTGPYEQYF. As DNA, the CDR3 is TGCGCCAGCAGTGACCCGACAGGGCCCTACGAGCAGTACTTC.

The chain links TRBV25-1 to TRBJ1-1; the D is unclear. The V end was cut by 3 bases, the J end by 4 bases, with 18 bases between. This CDR3 has 16 amino acids. Germline V gene data show CDR1 as MGHDK and CDR2 as SYGVNS. In nucleotides, the CDR3 is TGTGCCAGCAGTGAGCCCGGGCCCGCGGGTTCCACTGAAGCTTTCTTT. Its translation is CASSEPGPAGSTEAFF.

CDR3 nucleotides: TGTGCCAGCAGCTTACAGGTTAGCAATCAGCCCCAGCATTTT. Its translation: CASSLQVSNQPQHF. The rearrangement uses TRBV7-2 and TRBJ1-5; D not certain. The CDR3 loop spans 14 amino acids. The germline gives CDR1 SGHTA, CDR2 FQGNSA. V lost 2 bases and J lost 0, with 5 bases in between.

The gene calls are TRBV12-5 and TRBJ2-1, with D possibly being TRBD2 (5 bases). V was pared by 3 bases and J by 0 bases, with 12 bases between. The CDR3 contains 16 residues. Germline CDR1 and CDR2: LGHNT and FRNRAP. The CDR3 DNA is TGTGCTAGTGGTTTAGGTGCAAGCGGCTCCTACAATGAGCAGTTCTTC. Residues: CASGLGASGSYNEQFF.

The chain employs TRBV5-4 and TRBJ1-3; D is possibly TRBD1 (5 bases). CDR1 SGHNT and CDR2 YYREEE come from the germline V gene (reference sequence). There are 15 residues in the CDR3. V was pared by 5 bases and J by 0 bases, with 12 bases between. DNA of the CDR3: TGTGCCAGCAGTCGCACAGGCATCTCTGGAAACACCATATATTTT. Residues: CASSRTGISGNTIYF.